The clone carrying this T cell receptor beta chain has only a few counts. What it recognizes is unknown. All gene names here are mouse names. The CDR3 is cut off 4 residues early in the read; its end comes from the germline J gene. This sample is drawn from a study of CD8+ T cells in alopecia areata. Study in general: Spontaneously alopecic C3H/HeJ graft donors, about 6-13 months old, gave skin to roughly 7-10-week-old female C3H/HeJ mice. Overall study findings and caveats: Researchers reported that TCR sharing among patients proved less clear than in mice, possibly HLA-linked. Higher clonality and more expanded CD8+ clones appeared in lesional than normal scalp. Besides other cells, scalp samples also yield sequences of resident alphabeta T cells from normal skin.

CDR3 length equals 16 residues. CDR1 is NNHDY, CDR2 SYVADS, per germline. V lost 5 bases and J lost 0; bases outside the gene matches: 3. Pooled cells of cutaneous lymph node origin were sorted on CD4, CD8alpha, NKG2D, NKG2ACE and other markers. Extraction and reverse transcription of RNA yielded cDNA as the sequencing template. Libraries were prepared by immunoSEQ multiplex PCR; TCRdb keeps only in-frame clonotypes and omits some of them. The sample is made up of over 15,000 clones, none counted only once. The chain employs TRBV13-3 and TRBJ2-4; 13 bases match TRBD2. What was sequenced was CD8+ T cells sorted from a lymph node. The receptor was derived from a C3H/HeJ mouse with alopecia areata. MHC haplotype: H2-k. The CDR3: CASSWTGGASQNTLYF. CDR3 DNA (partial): TGTGCCAGCAGCTGGACTGGGGGGGCTAGTCAAAAC.